One and the same sample provided the 20 T cell receptor beta chains below, sequenced in a study of cytomegalovirus exposure and HLA in healthy donors. The PCR used 60 Vbeta and 13 Jbeta primers. TCRdb keeps only in-frame clones here, not all; method: immunoSEQ multiplex PCR. This sample yields approximately 160,000 clones, of which 76% are seen a single time; 0.65% to 0.85% belongs to the top ten. Material for sequencing was PBMCs. These receptors were collected from a female donor in good health and CMV-seronegative.

The gene calls are TRBV6-5 and TRBJ1-1; 7 bases fit TRBD1. The germline V gene has CDR1 MNHEY and CDR2 SVGAGI. V was clipped by 0 bases and J by 11 bases; unmatched bases: 15. This CDR3 is 16 amino acids long. The CDR3 loop is CASSYSSARGRVDAFF. The CDR3 coding sequence is TGTGCCAGCAGTTACTCTTCCGCTAGGGGGCGCGTTGACGCTTTCTTT.

DNA of the CDR3: TGTGCCTGGAGTGTGGGGGCGGCGGATGGCTACACCTTC. This codes for CAWSVGAADGYTF. The chain joins TRBV30 to TRBJ1-2; D might be TRBD1 (6 bases). Germline-derived CDR1 and CDR2 are GTSNPN and SVGIG (reference sequence). The CDR3 loop spans 13 amino acids. Trimming removed 0 bases at V and 6 bases at J, with 11 bases between.

This clone was counted only a few times. The genes are TRBV10-3 and TRBJ2-7; TRBD2 aligns across 13 bases. CDR1 and CDR2 (germline): ENHRY, SYGVKD. With 8 bases clipped from V and 4 bases from J, the junction kept 2 bases outside the gene matches. The CDR3 spans 13 residues. As DNA, the CDR3 is TGTGCCATCCGGACTAGCGGGAGTTACGAGCAGTACTTC. It encodes CAIRTSGSYEQYF.

This chain uses TRBV10-1 with TRBJ1-5; tentative D call: TRBD1 (5 bases). Germline V gene sequence: CDR1 WNHNN, CDR2 SYGVQD (reference sequence). The germline V and J ends were trimmed by 4 bases and 5 bases, with 6 bases remaining between them. The CDR3 totals 12 residues. The CDR3 is CASSGGDQPQHF. The CDR3 DNA sequence: TGCGCCAGCAGTGGGGGGGATCAGCCCCAGCATTTT.

The rearrangement uses TRBV19 and TRBJ2-3; TRBD2 agrees at 8 bases. Losses at the gene ends were 6 bases for V and 3 bases for J; bases not matched to a gene: 8. The germline V gene encodes CDR1 LNHDA and CDR2 SQIVND (reference sequence). The CDR3 is 15 residues long. The CDR3 is CASRTREAPTDTQYF. The CDR3 nucleotides are TGTGCCAGTAGGACGCGGGAGGCACCTACAGATACGCAGTATTTT.

The V gene is TRBV4-1, the J gene TRBJ2-4; D is perhaps TRBD1 (6 bases). V lost 0 bases and J 12 bases, leaving 18 bases between the germline ends. Germline V lookup: CDR1 MGHRA, CDR2 YSYEKL. The CDR3 covers 15 residues. The CDR3 loop reads CASSQELGAPYSQYF. The DNA of the CDR3 is TGCGCCAGCAGCCAAGAGCTGGGGGCGCCGTACAGTCAGTACTTC.

V usage is TRBV6-1 and J usage is TRBJ1-4; D possibly corresponds to TRBD1 (5 bases). V gave up 0 bases and J gave up 8 bases, with 13 bases separating them. This CDR3 contains 15 residues. CDR1 is MNHNS and CDR2 is SASEGT in the germline V gene. The CDR3 region has the DNA TGTGCCAGCAGTGAAGCTATCTCCCGGGGGGAAAAACTGTTTTTT. Amino acids: CASSEAISRGEKLFF.

The DNA for the CDR3 is TGTGCCAGTAGTATGGAGCGGGGTGCTAGCACAGATACGCAGTATTTT. Its translation is CASSMERGASTDTQYF. The chain combines TRBV19 with TRBJ2-3; 7 nucleotides align to TRBD2. The CDR3 length is 16 residues. Germline trimming cut 3 bases from V and 0 bases from J; bases unmatched to any gene: 6. Germline CDR1 LNHDA, CDR2 SQIVND (reference sequence). The entire variable domain, with the rest obtained from reference TRBV19 and TRBJ2-3, is as follows: DGGITQSPKYLFRKEGQNVTLSCEQNLNHDAMYWYRQDPGQGLRLIYYSQIVNDFQKGDIAEGYSVSREKKESFPLTVTSAQKNPTAFYLCASSMERGASTDTQYFGPGTRLTVL.

In this sample, this clone turned up a few times. The chain links TRBV5-6 to TRBJ1-1; 12 bases line up with TRBD1. Trimming took 4 bases from V and 10 from J; bases not matched to a gene: 8. The CDR3 totals 14 residues. Germline CDR1 reads SGHDT; CDR2 reads YYEEEE. The CDR3 nucleotides read TGTGCCAGCAGCCGATGGGACAGGGGGCAAGCAGCTTTCTTT. Residues: CASSRWDRGQAAFF.

The chain couples TRBV9 to TRBJ1-5, with TRBD1 matching 8 bases. The CDR3 is 15 amino acids. The germline V gene has CDR1 SGDLS and CDR2 YYNGEE. The trim removed 3 bases at V and 3 bases at J, leaving 5 bases unmatched. CDR3 region: CASSGETGANQPQHF. The CDR3 bases are TGTGCCAGCAGCGGAGAGACAGGGGCCAATCAGCCCCAGCATTTT.

The chain couples TRBV5-1 to TRBJ2-1; TRBD2 matches at 7 bases. V was pared by 4 bases and J by 0 bases, with 7 bases of the junction left unmatched. The CDR3 extends over 16 amino acids. CDR1 SGHRS and CDR2 YFSETQ come from the germline V gene. The CDR3 DNA reads as TGCGCCAGCAGCCCCGGGGGGTCAAGCTCCTACAATGAGCAGTTCTTC. Amino acids: CASSPGGSSSYNEQFF.

The J gene is TRBJ1-1, the V gene TRBV6-6; possibly TRBD1 for D (5 bases). Between the trimmed V and J ends, which lost 6 bases and 1 base, there was a span of 9 bases. The CDR3 has 13 residues. Germline CDR1 MNHNY, CDR2 SVGAGI (reference sequence). The CDR3 here is CASSRGGNTEAFF. CDR3 DNA: TGTGCCAGCAGCCGCGGGGGGAACACTGAAGCTTTCTTT.

The chain has TRBV28 and TRBJ2-5, with D hard to call. The J call is doubtful: the DNA matches TRBJ2-7 better. CDR1 is MDHEN and CDR2 is SYDVKM in the germline V gene. The CDR3 extends over 11 amino acids. CDR3 nucleotide sequence: TGTGCCAGCAGTTTACTTTACGAGCAGTACTTC. Its translation: CASSLLYEQYF.

V gene TRBV30 combines with J gene TRBJ1-4; 10 bases fit TRBD1. CDR3 length equals 18 residues. The ends lost 5 bases at V and 3 bases at J; junction bases unmatched: 15. The germline gives CDR1 GTSNPN, CDR2 SVGIG (reference sequence). This CDR3 reads CAWGRGQGFDRSNEKLFF. The DNA of the CDR3 is TGTGCCTGGGGCCGGGGACAGGGGTTCGATCGGTCTAATGAAAAACTGTTTTTT.

The CDR3 sequence is CASSSGVSGYGTEAFF. Here the CDR3 DNA reads TGTGCCAGCAGCTCCGGCGTTTCGGGTTATGGCACTGAAGCTTTCTTT. The J gene is TRBJ1-1, the V gene TRBV5-4; D remains unclear. The CDR3 runs 16 residues. V was clipped by 3 bases and J by 4 bases, with 19 bases between them. Germline-derived CDR1 and CDR2 are SGHNT and YYREEE (reference sequence).

The chain is built from TRBV5-1 and TRBJ2-3, with no clear D. Deletions cut 2 bases from V and 0 bases from J, with 7 bases between. In germline, CDR1 is SGHRS, CDR2 YFSETQ. The CDR3 runs to 14 residues. CDR3 residues: CASSLLTSTDTQYF. The DNA of the CDR3 is TGCGCCAGCAGCTTATTAACTAGCACAGATACGCAGTATTTT.

V gene TRBV27 combines with J gene TRBJ2-5; 8 positions agree with TRBD2. Germline CDR1 MNHEY, CDR2 SMNVEV (reference sequence). J lost 1 base, V lost 7 bases, and 8 bases had no gene match. This CDR3 region has 15 residues. The CDR3 DNA follows: TGTGCCAGCAATAGCCCGGCGGGGGGCCAAGAGACCCAGTACTTC. Amino acids: CASNSPAGGQETQYF.

J is TRBJ2-5 and V is TRBV9; TRBD1 aligns across 7 bases. V lost 3 bases, J lost 5 bases, and 10 bases stayed unmatched. This CDR3 region has 15 residues. Germline V gene lookup returns CDR1 SGDLS and CDR2 YYNGEE. The CDR3 is CASSDGQELRETQYF. In nucleotides, the CDR3 is TGTGCCAGCAGCGACGGACAGGAACTAAGGGAGACCCAGTACTTC.

In regard to this clone: Other nucleotide sequences in the sample specify the same CDR3. V and J are TRBV5-6 and TRBJ2-5; 8 bases line up with TRBD1. Trimming at V came to 5 bases and at J to 4 bases, leaving 4 bases not matched to a gene. CDR1 is SGHDT and CDR2 is YYEEEE in the germline V gene. There are 13 residues in the CDR3. Written as DNA, the CDR3 is TGTGCCAGCAGTTCAGGGGGCGGAGAGACCCAGTACTTC. Protein: CASSSGGGETQYF.

The chain combines TRBV30 with TRBJ2-3; D gene ambiguous. The CDR3 loop spans 11 amino acids. Trimming took off 0 bases at V and 7 bases at J, with 5 bases between the two ends. Germline values: CDR1 GTSNPN, CDR2 SVGIG (reference sequence). In DNA, the CDR3 is TGTGCCTGGAGTGTGAGAAATACGCAGTATTTT. This encodes CAWSVRNTQYF.